The rows below give T cell receptor beta chains drawn from one sample of a study of blood T cell repertoires in COVID-19. The table came from immunoSEQ multiplex PCR; TCRdb's copy has only in-frame clones and leaves some out. Here the sample spans roughly 200,000 clones, about 81% being singletons. Sequencing input: peripheral blood. The receptors here all came from a woman older than 75 with COVID-19, enrolled during active disease. Both conserved end residues are part of each CDR3. The D gene is left open where the match is weak. Clone size is shown for a subset of rows, as once, few, many or a class of expanded clone.

V gene	J gene	clone size	CDR3 length	D gene	CDR3 DNA	CDR3 protein
TRBV6-6	TRBJ1-1	.	13	TRBD1	TGTGCCAGCAGTCAGGGGGCGAGGACTGAAGCTTTCTTT	CASSQGARTEAFF
TRBV11-3	TRBJ2-1	.	14	TRBD2	TGTGCCAGCAGCCGGACTAGCCCCTACAATGAGCAGTTCTTC	CASSRTSPYNEQFF
TRBV10-3	TRBJ2-7	.	14	.	TGTGCCATCAGTGACGATCTGGCGGCCTACGAGCAGTACTTC	CAISDDLAAYEQYF
TRBV10-3	TRBJ2-2	.	16	TRBD1	TGTGCCACACACCGGGACAGGGGGCCGGACACCGGGGAGCTGTTTTTT	CATHRDRGPDTGELFF
TRBV9	TRBJ2-2	.	12	.	TGTGCCAGCAGCCCTCCGGCCGGGGAGCTGTTTTTT	CASSPPAGELFF
TRBV9	TRBJ2-7	.	13	.	TGTGCCAGCAGCAACGACGGACTTTACGAGCAGTACTTC	CASSNDGLYEQYF
TRBV28	TRBJ2-3	.	15	TRBD2	TGTGCCAGCAGCCCTAGCGGGGGGGCTACAGATACGCAGTATTTT	CASSPSGGATDTQYF
TRBV7-7	TRBJ2-6	.	18	TRBD1	TGTGCTAGCAGCTTAGAGGCGACAGGGGGCCCTGGGGCCAACGTCCTGACTTTC	CASSLEATGGPGANVLTF
TRBV11-3	TRBJ2-1	once	13	.	TGTGCCAGCAGTACAGGGTTCTACAATGAGCAGTTCTTC	CASSTGFYNEQFF
TRBV6-5	TRBJ2-3	.	15	TRBD2	TGTGCCAGCAGGGGCGTAGCGGGGTCCACAGATACGCAGTATTTT	CASRGVAGSTDTQYF
TRBV5-1	TRBJ2-1	.	14	.	TGCGCCAGCAGCCCTATATTAACTGAGTGGGAGCAGTTCTTC	CASSPILTEWEQFF
TRBV18	TRBJ1-5	.	18	.	TGTGCCAGCTCACGGGTCAGTTCCGGGGTGGCGGGGAATCAGCCCCAGCATTTT	CASSRVSSGVAGNQPQHF
TRBV3-1/TRBV3-2	TRBJ2-3	.	15	TRBD2	TGTGCCAGCAGCCAAGATGGACTAGCGGCGGATACGCAGTATTTT	CASSQDGLAADTQYF
TRBV4-1	TRBJ1-5	once	15	TRBD1	TGCGCCAGCAGCCAAGACACAGGGGTTGGTCAGCCCCAGCATTTT	CASSQDTGVGQPQHF
TRBV18	TRBJ2-3	few	13	TRBD2	TGTGCCAGCTCCGGGGGGGGCACAGATACGCAGTATTTT	CASSGGGTDTQYF
TRBV6-2/TRBV6-3	TRBJ2-7	.	16	.	TGTGCCAGCAGTTACTATCCGGACAAGGTCACCTACGAGCAGTACTTC	CASSYYPDKVTYEQYF
TRBV7-9	TRBJ1-4	few	14	.	TGTGCCAGCAGAAGAGGAGGGTCTAATGAAAAACTGTTTTTT	CASRRGGSNEKLFF
TRBV6-4	TRBJ2-1	few	15	.	TGTGCCAGCAGTACAGGGAAGGAATGGGACAATGAGCAGTTCTTC	CASSTGKEWDNEQFF
TRBV7-8	TRBJ2-7	.	13	.	TGTGCCAGCAGCCCCCCCTTTGAGGCGCTTGAGTACTTC	CASSPPFEALEYF
TRBV10-3	TRBJ2-7	.	12	TRBD1	TGTGCCTCCCGACAGGGTCTCGACGAGCAGTACTTC	CASRQGLDEQYF
TRBV2	TRBJ1-4	.	15	TRBD1	TGTGCCAGCAGCGAAGAAATACAGGGGAATGAAAAACTGTTTTTT	CASSEEIQGNEKLFF
TRBV3-1/TRBV3-2	TRBJ1-1	.	13	.	TGTGCCAGCAGACTTCGACAGAACACTGAAGCTTTCTTT	CASRLRQNTEAFF
TRBV7-8	TRBJ2-7	.	14	.	TGTGCCAGCAGCCCCGGGAGTGCATCCTACGAGCAGTACTTC	CASSPGSASYEQYF
TRBV24-1	TRBJ1-4	.	15	TRBD1	TGTGCCACCAGTGACCCGGGACAGAGTAATGAAAAACTGTTTTTT	CATSDPGQSNEKLFF
TRBV11-2	TRBJ1-1	few	13	.	TGTGCCAGCAGCCCTACTGGGGGGACTGAAGCTTTCTTT	CASSPTGGTEAFF
TRBV6-5	TRBJ2-7	few	10	.	TGTGCCAGCAGCCGGGACGAGCAGTACTTC	CASSRDEQYF
TRBV7-2	TRBJ2-7	once	16	.	TGTGCCAGCAGCTTAGCCTCGAGCGGCTCCCCCCCCGAGCAGTACTTC	CASSLASSGSPPEQYF
TRBV19	TRBJ1-2	few	14	.	TGTGCCAGTAGTATTGGGCAGGGGTACTATGGCTACACCTTC	CASSIGQGYYGYTF
TRBV3-1/TRBV3-2	TRBJ1-1	.	14	.	TGTGCCAGCAGGCGCCCGAGGATGAACACTGAAGCTTTCTTT	CASRRPRMNTEAFF
TRBV13	TRBJ2-7	once	15	TRBD1	TGTGCCAGCAGCCGAATTTCGGGACAGGGATCCGAGCAGTACTTC	CASSRISGQGSEQYF
TRBV4-2	TRBJ2-1	.	14	.	TGTGCCAGCAGCCAAGCCGCGCACGACAATGAGCAGTTCTTC	CASSQAAHDNEQFF
TRBV6-2/TRBV6-3	TRBJ2-1	once	12	TRBD2	TGTGCCAGCAGTACCCTAGCGGGCCAGGAGTTCTTC	CASSTLAGQEFF
TRBV28	TRBJ2-1	.	16	TRBD2	TGTGCCAGCAGTTTAGGGGGACTAGCATCCTACAATGAGCAGTTCTTC	CASSLGGLASYNEQFF
TRBV7-9	TRBJ2-5	.	14	.	TGTGCCAGCAGCTTAGTAAGCGGGCAAGAGACCCAGTACTTC	CASSLVSGQETQYF
TRBV4-3	TRBJ1-2	.	15	TRBD1	TGCGCCAGCAGCCAAGATCCAGGGGGTAGCTATGGCTACACCTTC	CASSQDPGGSYGYTF